Listed below are T cell receptor beta chains from one sample, sequenced in a study of T cell changes during pregnancy in multiple sclerosis. Some clones are missing from TCRdb's copy, which holds only in-frame ones; the method was immunoSEQ multiplex PCR. The table lists around 60,000 clones, around 90% of them singletons, with almost 0.5% in the top ten. The sequencing used CD4+ T cells from peripheral blood mononuclear cells, collected after pregnancy. The origin of the receptors is a female donor in good health, enrolled as a control in a pregnancy study. CDR3s leave out the opening cysteine and the closing phenylalanine or tryptophan.

j_call | v_call | cdr3_aa
TRBJ1-2 | TRBV18 | ASSVTDRGGLGYT
TRBJ2-2 | TRBV11-3 | ASSPGQGASGELF
TRBJ2-5 | TRBV30 | AWSVPGLETQY
TRBJ2-1 | TRBV11-2 | ASSFGLAGGYNEQF
TRBJ2-1 | TRBV5-4 | ASSRDTPNEQF
. | TRBV6-1 | ASSEAWDRNEQY
TRBJ1-1 | TRBV2 | ASRADASTGTEAF
TRBJ2-7 | TRBV7-3 | ASRQSPGSYEQY
TRBJ1-3 | TRBV27 | ASSWDRGNTIY
TRBJ2-7 | TRBV27 | ASSLRSSGGLSYEQY
TRBJ1-6 | TRBV7-2 | ASSFSGDSYNSPLH
TRBJ2-1 | TRBV11-2 | ASSANPGPGVGEQF
TRBJ2-3 | TRBV7-3 | ASGASGGVGGDTQY
TRBJ1-3 | TRBV11-3 | ASSFRPLGGRGRGNTIY
TRBJ1-2 | TRBV19 | ASSIGQGIYGYT
TRBJ2-2 | TRBV5-1 | ASSLDRSTGELF
TRBJ2-6 | TRBV5-5 | ASTFYPGEWANVLT
TRBJ2-3 | TRBV7-2 | ASSSKSGQGSADTQY
TRBJ1-4 | TRBV29-1 | SVDPPGGNEKLF
TRBJ1-2 | TRBV6-5 | ASSYISSLGQYGYT
TRBJ1-1 | TRBV23-1 | ASSRTGVSTEAF